Included here is one TCR beta chain sequence, with context. The record originates from a study of blood T cell repertoires in COVID-19. Study-level information: Material from acute and convalescent COVID-19 was sourced from the United States, Italy and Spain.

Looked up from germline, CDR1 is KGHSH and CDR2 is LQKENI. V was clipped by 1 base and J by 5 bases; unmatched bases: 8. CDR3 length equals 16 residues. Assay used: immunoSEQ multiplex PCR; TCRdb lists only in-frame clones, some missing. The top ten clones hold more than 7.5% of a sample with fewer than 40,000 clones, roughly 85% of them seen once. V gene TRBV18 combines with J gene TRBJ1-1; 9 nucleotides agree with TRBD1. This receptor was identified in an elderly man with active COVID-19. Sample: peripheral blood. CDR3 DNA sequence: TGTGCCAGCTCACCACGAATGGAGACAGGGGGGACTGAAGCTTTCTTT. This encodes CASSPRMETGGTEAFF.